This TCR beta chain comes out of a study of T cell repertoires in cytomegalovirus infection. About the research overall: Both a matching HLA type and CMV infection were indicated by public TCR beta signatures. Whole-study results and caveats: Clonotype analysis showed dominance of the ex vivo response by HLA-C-restricted CMV-specific TCR beta clonotypes.

Remarks on this clonotype: Its antigen is as yet unknown.

The CDR3 covers 17 residues. CDR1 SGHKS and CDR2 YYEKEE come from the germline V gene (reference sequence). Trimming cost V 0 bases and J 0 bases, with 12 bases left between them. MiXCR was run by TCRdb on the reads, yielding one entry per CDR3 protein. The table has roughly 220,000 distinct CDR3 sequences, around 40% seen once. Sequenced here: CD8+ T cells from cultured PBMCs, sampled from culture after CMV antigen stimulation. The sequence derives from a human donor in good health (CMV status not recorded). Some clones in this sample may be carry-over from other donors' samples. The chain joins TRBV5-5 to TRBJ2-2; D may be TRBD1 or TRBD2 (5 bases each). The CDR3 is CASSLDGRQPNTGELFF. The CDR3 nucleotides read TGTGCCAGCAGCTTGGATGGGAGACAGCCGAACACCGGGGAGCTGTTTTTT.